This T cell receptor (beta chain) was sequenced in a study of T cells in Graves' hyperthyroidism and ophthalmopathy. Notes on the study in general: Ophthalmopathy and stable hyperthyroidism were separated by a 13 V-J model.

Clinical symptoms, serum thyroxine and TRAb, thyroid ultrasound and orbital computed tomography were used for the diagnoses. TCR beta CDR3 sequences were amplified from RNA transcripts. Primed by the HTBI set, a first-round RT-PCR was run on the TCR CDR3. TCRdb ran MiXCR on the multiplex PCR reads and lists one entry per CDR3 protein. The repertoire holds about 290,000 distinct CDR3 sequences, with approximately 15% as singletons. There are many counts of this clonotype. Its specificity is not known. Trimming took 0 bases from V and 0 from J, leaving 21 bases between them. This CDR3 is 19 amino acids long. Per the germline V gene, CDR1 is MNHEY and CDR2 is SVGEGT.

Material for sequencing was blood. The source of this sequence is a woman aged 40 to 50 with Graves' hyperthyroidism. This rearrangement joins TRBV6-2 or TRBV6-3 to TRBJ2-7; D is undetermined. CDR3 in amino acids: CASSYSYRTATLSSYEQYF. Here the CDR3 DNA reads TGTGCCAGCAGTTACTCCTATCGAACCGCAACTTTGAGCTCCTACGAGCAGTACTTC.